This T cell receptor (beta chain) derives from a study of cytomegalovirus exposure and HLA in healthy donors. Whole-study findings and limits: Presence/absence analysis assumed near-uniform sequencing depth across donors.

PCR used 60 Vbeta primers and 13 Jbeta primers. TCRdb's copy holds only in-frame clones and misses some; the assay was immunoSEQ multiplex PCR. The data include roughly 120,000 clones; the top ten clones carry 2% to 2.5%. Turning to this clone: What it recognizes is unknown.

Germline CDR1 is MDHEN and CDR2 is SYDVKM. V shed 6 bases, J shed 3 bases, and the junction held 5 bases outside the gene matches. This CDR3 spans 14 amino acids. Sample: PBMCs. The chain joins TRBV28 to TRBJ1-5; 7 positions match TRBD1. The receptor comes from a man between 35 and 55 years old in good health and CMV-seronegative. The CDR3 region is CASRPTGNNQPQHF. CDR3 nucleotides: TGTGCCAGCAGGCCGACAGGGAACAATCAGCCCCAGCATTTT.